The sample holds a few counts of the clone carrying this T cell receptor beta chain. It was with a sample-barcoded 5' primer and a J-beta primer mix that a second PCR of roughly 7 to 11 cycles was run. No fewer than 3 million CDR3-containing paired-end reads came from each sample. TCRdb recomputed calls from the 5' RACE reads with MiXCR, one row per CDR3 protein. Here the sample spans around 2 million distinct CDR3 sequences, about two fifths being singletons. The data belong to a study of blood T cells in healthy people across ages. Sequenced material: blood. The source is a human donor in good health.

CDR3 sequence: CASSSWGQAHGYTF. CDR3 DNA: TGTGCCAGCAGCTCGTGGGGACAGGCTCATGGCTACACCTTC. The gene calls are TRBV7-2 and TRBJ1-2, with 8 nucleotides matching TRBD1. This CDR3 is 14 amino acids long. The trim removed 4 bases at V and 6 bases at J, leaving 7 bases unmatched. CDR1 SGHTA and CDR2 FQGNSA come from the germline V gene.